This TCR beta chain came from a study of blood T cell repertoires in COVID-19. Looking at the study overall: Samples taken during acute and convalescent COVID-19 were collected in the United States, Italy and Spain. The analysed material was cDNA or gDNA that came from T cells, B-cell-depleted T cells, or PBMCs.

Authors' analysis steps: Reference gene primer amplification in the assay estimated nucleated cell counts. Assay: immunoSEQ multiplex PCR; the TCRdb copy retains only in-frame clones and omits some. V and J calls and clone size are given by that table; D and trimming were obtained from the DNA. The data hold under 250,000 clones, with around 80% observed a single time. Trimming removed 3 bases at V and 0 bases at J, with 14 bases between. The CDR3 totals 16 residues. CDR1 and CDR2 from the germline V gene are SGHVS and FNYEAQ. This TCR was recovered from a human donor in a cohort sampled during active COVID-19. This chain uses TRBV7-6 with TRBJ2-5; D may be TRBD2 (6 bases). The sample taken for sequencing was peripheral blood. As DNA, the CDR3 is TGTGCCAGCAGCTTTTCGCCAGGAGGGTACCAAGAGACCCAGTACTTC. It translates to CASSFSPGGYQETQYF.